Sequencing of this T cell receptor beta chain was carried out in a study of regulatory T cells in long-lasting Graves disease (dated by TCRdb to 2020 to 2022). The study in broad terms: Patients with newly diagnosed Graves' disease had been on antithyroid drugs for under 3 months. A total of 33 samples underwent TCR sequencing: some 13 from persistent and about 20 from newly diagnosed Graves' disease patients. Patients with persistent Graves' disease were compared with patients with newly diagnosed Graves' disease using TCR sequencing and RNA sequencing of peripheral blood. The study was conducted in China and was registered as a clinical trial.

Study-level results and caveats: The small sample size was acknowledged by the authors as a limitation that may reduce accuracy. Lower TCR Shannon entropy and fewer highly expanded clones were observed in persistent Graves' disease patients than in newly diagnosed patients, which suggested clonal expansion. Because the primary lesion, thyroid tissue, could not be accessed, the study looked at peripheral blood alone. Sequencing and analysis were restricted to the TCR beta chain. A larger number of public clonotypes was shared among persistent patients (approximately 2,600) than among newly diagnosed patients (around 970).

Libraries were constructed by multiplex PCR. Instrument on record: Illumina HiSeq 4000. iRepertoire HTBI primers and Arm-PCR amplification of CDR3 regions were used to construct TCR beta libraries. Before sequencing, the PCR products went through gel purification. Concerning the study's data processing: Across samples, about 63 TRBV and 15 or so TRBJ segments were identified and used for gene usage analysis of CDR3 amino acid clonotypes. Filtered high-quality paired reads were merged into contigs using COPE and FqMerger. BLAST was used to align contigs to IMGT TRBV, TRBD and TRBJ reference genes, and CDR3 was defined according to IMGT. Clonotypes above 0.1% frequency were classified as highly expanded clones. Shannon entropy was used to measure repertoire diversity, and the Gini coefficient was used to measure V-J evenness. A clonotype found in more than one individual was treated as public. The public reads were quality trimmed at Q25 with fastp and then assembled into clones with MiXCR by TCRdb, keeping productive beta chains. Rows with one shared CDR3 protein collapse into an entry with the most common genes and DNA. TCRdb's processing, not the authors', yielded these V and J calls. The sample profile shows 680,000 or so distinct CDR3 sequences; roughly 15% of them were found once. Approximately 18% of the sample rests with the top ten.

The time point label, as the study defines it: newly diagnosed GD, antithyroid drugs for less than 3 months. For both TCR sequencing and RNA sequencing, RNA was extracted from PBMCs using TRIzol. The diagnosis of Graves' disease followed American Thyroid Association guidelines. Patients were recruited from an endocrinology department in Xi'an, China. Each patient gave approximately 10 milliliters of peripheral blood, collected in an EDTA anticoagulant tube. PBMCs were isolated by Ficoll Paque Plus density gradient separation without further T cell sorting. An Agilent 2100 Bioanalyzer and agarose gel were used to check RNA quality, and a NanoDrop 2000 was used to measure RNA concentration. This clonotype occurred many times. Its antigen specificity is not known. Per-nucleotide qualities are absent, and no much larger clonotype sits a single base away. These data were likewise used in another study, on T cells in Graves' hyperthyroidism and ophthalmopathy. The other study reports the following: A patient counted as having stable Graves' hyperthyroidism if no progression to ophthalmopathy occurred over 18 months of follow-up. Hyperthyroidism patients were newly diagnosed, had a disease duration of under 2 months, and were aged 18 to 65 years. Any patient with an uncontrolled infection, another autoimmune disease, pregnancy or lactation was excluded. Diagnoses were established on the basis of clinical symptoms, serum thyroxine and TRAb, thyroid ultrasound, and orbital computed tomography. A first-round RT-PCR of the TCR CDR3 used the HTBI primer set with the Qiagen OneStep RT-PCR kit. Blood samples also contained most of the expanded thyroid clonotypes (frequency above 0.001), which suggests that blood repertoires may reflect thyroid immune responses. A model built on a 13 V-J signature distinguished ophthalmopathy from stable hyperthyroidism, reaching around 87% sensitivity and under 84% specificity in cross-validation and 80%/75% in testing. In validation, the model predicted progression to ophthalmopathy a median of 6.5 months before onset, with roughly 68% sensitivity and more than 72% specificity. To identify TCR V-J signatures that set the groups apart, the researchers used a discovery cohort of 90 to 100 patients, made up of approximately 43 with Graves' ophthalmopathy and some 56 with stable Graves' hyperthyroidism. Whether ophthalmopathy could be predicted prospectively was tested in an independent validation cohort made up of under 20 hyperthyroidism patients plus 17 patients who later progressed to ophthalmopathy. The roughly 94 discovery patients were randomly split 7:3 into training and test sets. The study also compared thyroid tissue and blood T-cell repertoires from roughly six Graves' hyperthyroidism patients. Following sampling, methimazole starting at 30 mg daily was given to hyperthyroidism patients, and high-dose intravenous methylprednisolone was given to ophthalmopathy patients. Libraries were constructed in a second round of multiplex PCR, after which size selection and purification were carried out. The libraries were sequenced on an Illumina HiSeq2000 using paired-end 100 bp reads. SOAPnuke was used to process the raw data, with reads discarded if the reads contained adapters or uncalled bases, had a mean Phred below 15, or lacked an exact constant-primer or identifier match. High-quality paired reads were merged using COPE v1.2.5, and each unique nucleotide sequence was defined as a clonotype. MiTCR v1.1 was used to align clonotypes to the IMGT TRBV, TRBD and TRBJ reference segments. The analysis was restricted to V-J combinations with a frequency above 0.0001, which together covered 99.2% of the repertoires. A TCS score was defined as the ratio of F50 (clonal expansion) to E x V (chaos), with BLOSUM62-based TCRdist applied between CDR3 peptides within each V-J. Welch's t-statistics and random forest reduced fewer than 600 V-J features to 13, which were used in a naive Bayes classifier (R e1071). No statistical method was used to set the sample size in advance, and investigators knew the group allocation. The paper reports TCR Vbeta CDR3 sequencing of approximately 140 peripheral blood samples: approximately 41 ophthalmopathy, fewer than 85 hyperthyroidism and around 17 progressor patients.

The sequence was obtained from a woman aged 25 to 45 with Graves disease. Donor details come from another sample of the same person, matched by shared clones. The specimen was peripheral blood mononuclear cells (PBMCs), collected at new diagnosis, from a patient treated with antithyroid drugs.

CDR3 loop: CASTRTGGVTGELFF. DNA sequence: TGTGCCAGCACCCGGACAGGGGGTGTCACCGGGGAGCTGTTTTTT. The chain is made from TRBV28 and TRBJ2-2; TRBD1 agrees with 10 junctional bases. The CDR3 covers 15 residues, taking in both the cysteine and the phenylalanine. Only the CDR3 part of the read is kept: 45 bases, read in frame from the first base. From a lookup of the germline V gene, CDR1 and CDR2 are MDHEN and SYDVKM. V trim: 7 bases; J trim: 4 bases; unmatched bases: 6.